This TCR beta chain is drawn from a study of blood T cells in healthy people across ages. CDR1 and CDR2 from the germline V gene are MGHRA and YSYEKL. Trimming shortened V by 5 bases and J by 5 bases, and 12 bases separated the two germline ends. This CDR3 spans 14 amino acids. Study-wide points: Diversity estimates from one million T cells were considered underestimates.

Primed by a sample-barcoded 5' primer and a J-beta primer mix, a second PCR proceeded for roughly 6 to 12 cycles. Every molecule of cDNA carried a tag from a template-switch adaptor with 12 random nucleotides. One entry per CDR3 protein results from TCRdb running MiXCR on the 5' RACE reads. The sample shows about 1.7 million distinct CDR3 sequences, under 30% of them seen only once. Comments on this clonotype: Its antigen remains unidentified.

Samples each yielded at least 6 micrograms of total RNA. The J gene is TRBJ2-2, the V gene TRBV4-1; D is undetermined. Sequenced input: blood. The sequence was collected from a woman in her 30s in good health. CDR3 residues: CASSLDRSTGELFF. CDR3 in DNA: TGCGCCAGCAGCTTGGACCGCTCGACCGGGGAGCTGTTTTTT.